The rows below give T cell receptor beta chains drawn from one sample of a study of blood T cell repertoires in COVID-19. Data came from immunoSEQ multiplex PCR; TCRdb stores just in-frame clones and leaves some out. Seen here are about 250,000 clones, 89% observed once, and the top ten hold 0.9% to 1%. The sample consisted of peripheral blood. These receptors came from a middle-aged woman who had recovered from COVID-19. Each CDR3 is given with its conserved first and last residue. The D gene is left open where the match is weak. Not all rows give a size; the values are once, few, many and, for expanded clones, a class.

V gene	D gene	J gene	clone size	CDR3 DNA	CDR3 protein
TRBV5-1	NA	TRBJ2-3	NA	TGCGCCAGCAGTATCGGAACGGGGACAGATACGCAGTATTTT	CASSIGTGTDTQYF
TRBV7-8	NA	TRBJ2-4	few	TGTGCCAGCAGCTTAATGGGGGCCGCCGTCGCCAAAAACATTCAGTACTTC	CASSLMGAAVAKNIQYF
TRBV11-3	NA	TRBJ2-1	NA	TGTGCCAGCAGCTTTGGAGATCTGAGCTCCTACAATGAGCAGTTCTTC	CASSFGDLSSYNEQFF
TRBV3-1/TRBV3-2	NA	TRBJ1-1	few	TGTGCCAGCAGCCAAGAGGGAGGCCCTAACACTGAAGCTTTCTTT	CASSQEGGPNTEAFF
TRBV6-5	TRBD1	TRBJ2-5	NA	TGTGCCAGCAGTTATGGGGGACAGGGGCACCAAGAGACCCAGTACTTC	CASSYGGQGHQETQYF
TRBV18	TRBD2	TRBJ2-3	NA	TGTGCCAGCTCACCACGGACTAGCGGGAGTTCGTCAGATACGCAGTATTTT	CASSPRTSGSSSDTQYF
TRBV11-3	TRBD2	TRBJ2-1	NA	TGTGCCAGCAGCTTAGATTTGGGGCTTCTAGCGGAGGGGCCCTACAATGAGCAGTTCTTC	CASSLDLGLLAEGPYNEQFF
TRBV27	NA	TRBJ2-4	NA	TGTGCCAGCAGTTGGAGCCTCGGCCTAGCCAAAAACATTCAGTACTTC	CASSWSLGLAKNIQYF
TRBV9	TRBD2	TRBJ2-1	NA	TGTGCCAGCAGCGTAATTAGCGGGAGTTTTTTCTCCTACAATGAGCAGTTCTTC	CASSVISGSFFSYNEQFF
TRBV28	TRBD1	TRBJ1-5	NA	TGTGCCAGCAGCCGGACAGGGGGGAACTATCAGCCCCAGCATTTT	CASSRTGGNYQPQHF
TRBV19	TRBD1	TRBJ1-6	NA	TGTGCCAGTAGTCCCCAGGGGGCTGGGAATTCACCCCTCCACTTT	CASSPQGAGNSPLHF
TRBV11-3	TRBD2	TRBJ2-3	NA	TGTGCCAGCGGAGTTACTAGCGGGAGTCCAGATACGCAGTATTTT	CASGVTSGSPDTQYF
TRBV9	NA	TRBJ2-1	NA	TGTGCCAGCAGCGTAGAGGCGGACTTCTCCTACAATGAGCAGTTCTTC	CASSVEADFSYNEQFF
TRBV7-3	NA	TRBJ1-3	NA	TGTGCCAGGCCGAAGGGCGCGGGGCCAGGAAACACCATATATTTT	CARPKGAGPGNTIYF
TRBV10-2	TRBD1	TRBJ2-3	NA	TGCGCCAGCAGTGAGTCTACAGGGGGCACAGATACGCAGTATTTT	CASSESTGGTDTQYF
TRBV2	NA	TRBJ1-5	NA	TGTGCCAGCCTCGGGGTCGATAGCAATCAGCCCCAGCATTTT	CASLGVDSNQPQHF
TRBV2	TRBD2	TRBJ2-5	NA	TGTGCCAGCAGCGACCCGGGACTAGCGGTGGGGGAGACCCAGTACTTC	CASSDPGLAVGETQYF
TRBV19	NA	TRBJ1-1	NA	TGTGCCAGTACCGCAATAGGGGGGAACACTGAAGCTTTCTTT	CASTAIGGNTEAFF
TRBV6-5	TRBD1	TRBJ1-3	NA	TGTGCCAGCAGAACAGGGGGCTCTGGAAACACCATATATTTT	CASRTGGSGNTIYF
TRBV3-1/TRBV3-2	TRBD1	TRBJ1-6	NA	TGTGCCAGCAGCAAGGGGGCCTCACCCCTCCACTTT	CASSKGASPLHF
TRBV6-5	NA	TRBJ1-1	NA	TGTGCCAGCAGTTCCACGGGGGGCGGGAGAGGAGCTTTCTTT	CASSSTGGGRGAFF
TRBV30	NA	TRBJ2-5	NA	TGTGCCTGGGAGGGAGGAGAGACCCAGTACTTC	CAWEGGETQYF
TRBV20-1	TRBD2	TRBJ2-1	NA	TGCAGTGCTAGTGGGCTAGCGGGGGCTTACAATGAGCAGTTCTTC	CSASGLAGAYNEQFF
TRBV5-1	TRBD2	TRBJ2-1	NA	TGCGCCAGCCAAATAATAGCGGGAGATGTCTACAATGAGCAGTTCTTC	CASQIIAGDVYNEQFF
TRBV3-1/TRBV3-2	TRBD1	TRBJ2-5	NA	TGTGCCAGCAGCCTCAGGGGGCGAGGGCAAGAGACCCAGTACTTC	CASSLRGRGQETQYF
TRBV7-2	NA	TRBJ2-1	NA	TGTGCCAGCAGGGTTAGCGCCAACTCCTACAATGAGCAGTTCTTC	CASRVSANSYNEQFF
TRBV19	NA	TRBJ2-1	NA	TGTGCCAGTAGTATAGAAAGAGGCGATGAGCAGTTCTTC	CASSIERGDEQFF
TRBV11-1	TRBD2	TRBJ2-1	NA	TGTGCCAGCAGCTTAGGACTAGCGGCCTACAATGAGCAGTTCTTC	CASSLGLAAYNEQFF
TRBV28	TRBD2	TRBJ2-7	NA	TGTGCCAGCAGTTTTTCACTAGCGGTCTACGAGCAGTACTTC	CASSFSLAVYEQYF
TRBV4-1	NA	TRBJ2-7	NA	TGCGCCAGCAGCTCACATTACGAGCAGTACTTC	CASSSHYEQYF
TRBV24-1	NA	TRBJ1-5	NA	TGTGCCACCAGTGCCAGGTACAATCAGCCCCAGCATTTT	CATSARYNQPQHF
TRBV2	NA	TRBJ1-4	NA	TGTGCCAGCAGGGATCGGACTTTGTCAGCTAATGAAAAACTGTTTTTT	CASRDRTLSANEKLFF
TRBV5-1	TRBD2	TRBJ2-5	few	TGCGCCAGCAGCTTGGCCGGGACTAGCGGGAGGACGGGGGAGACCCAGTACTTC	CASSLAGTSGRTGETQYF